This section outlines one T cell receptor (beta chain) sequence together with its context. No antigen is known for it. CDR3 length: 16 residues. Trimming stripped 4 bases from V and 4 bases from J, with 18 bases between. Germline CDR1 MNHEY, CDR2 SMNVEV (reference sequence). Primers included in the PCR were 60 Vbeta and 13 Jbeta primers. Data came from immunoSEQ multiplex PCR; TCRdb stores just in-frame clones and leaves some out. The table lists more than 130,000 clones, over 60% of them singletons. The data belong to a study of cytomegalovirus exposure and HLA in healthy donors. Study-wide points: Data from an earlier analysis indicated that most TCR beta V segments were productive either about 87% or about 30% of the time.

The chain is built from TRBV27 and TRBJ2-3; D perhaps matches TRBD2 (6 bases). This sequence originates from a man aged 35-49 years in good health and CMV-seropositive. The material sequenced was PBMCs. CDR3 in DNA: TGTGCCAGCAGTTCCCCCCGAGGGCCGGGGGCAGATACGCAGTATTTT. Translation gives CASSSPRGPGADTQYF.